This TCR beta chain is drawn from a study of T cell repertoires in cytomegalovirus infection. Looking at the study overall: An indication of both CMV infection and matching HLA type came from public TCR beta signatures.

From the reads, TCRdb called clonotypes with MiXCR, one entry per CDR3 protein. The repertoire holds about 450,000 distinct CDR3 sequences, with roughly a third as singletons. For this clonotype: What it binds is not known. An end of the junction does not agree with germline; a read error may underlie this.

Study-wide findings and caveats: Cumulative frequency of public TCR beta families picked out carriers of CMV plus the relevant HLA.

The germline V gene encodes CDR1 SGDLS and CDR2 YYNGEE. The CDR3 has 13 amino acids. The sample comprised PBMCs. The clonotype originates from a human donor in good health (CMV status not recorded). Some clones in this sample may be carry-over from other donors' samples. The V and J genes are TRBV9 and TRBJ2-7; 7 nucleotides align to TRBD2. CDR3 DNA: TGTGCCAGAAGCGGGGACTCCACGCTCGAGCAGTACTTC. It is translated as CARSGDSTLEQYF.